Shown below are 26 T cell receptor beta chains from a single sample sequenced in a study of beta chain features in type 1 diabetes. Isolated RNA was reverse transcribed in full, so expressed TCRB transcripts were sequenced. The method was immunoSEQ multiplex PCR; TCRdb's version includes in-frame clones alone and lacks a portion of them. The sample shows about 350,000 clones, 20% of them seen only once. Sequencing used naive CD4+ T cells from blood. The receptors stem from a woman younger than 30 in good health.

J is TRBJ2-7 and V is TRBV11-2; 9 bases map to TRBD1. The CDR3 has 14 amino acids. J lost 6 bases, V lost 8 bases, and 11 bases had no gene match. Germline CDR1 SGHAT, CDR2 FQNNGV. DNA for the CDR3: TGTGCCAGCGGGCCGGGACAGGGACTCGGCGAGCAGTACTTC. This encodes CASGPGQGLGEQYF.

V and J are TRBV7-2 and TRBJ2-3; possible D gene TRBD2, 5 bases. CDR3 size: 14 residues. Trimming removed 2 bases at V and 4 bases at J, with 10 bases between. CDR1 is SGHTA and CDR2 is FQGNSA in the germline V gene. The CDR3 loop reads CASSLRRTSDTQYF. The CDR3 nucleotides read TGTGCCAGCAGCTTACGAAGGACTTCAGATACGCAGTATTTT. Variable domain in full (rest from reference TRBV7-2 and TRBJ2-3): GAGVSQSPSNKVTEKGKDVELRCDPISGHTALYWYRQSLGQGLEFLIYFQGNSAPDKSGLPSDRFSAERTGGSVSTLTIQRTQQEDSAVYLCASSLRRTSDTQYFGPGTRLTVL.

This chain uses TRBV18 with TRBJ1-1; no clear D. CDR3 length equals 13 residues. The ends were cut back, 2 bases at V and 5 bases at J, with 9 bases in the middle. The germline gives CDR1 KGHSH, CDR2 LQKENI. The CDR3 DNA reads TGTGCCAGCTCACCAAACGAGGGTACTGAAGCTTTCTTT. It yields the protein CASSPNEGTEAFF.

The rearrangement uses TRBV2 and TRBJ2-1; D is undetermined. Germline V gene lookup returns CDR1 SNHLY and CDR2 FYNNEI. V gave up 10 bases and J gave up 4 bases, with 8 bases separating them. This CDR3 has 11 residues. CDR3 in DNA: TGTGCCACCAGGTCTTACAATGAGCAGTTCTTC. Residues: CATRSYNEQFF.

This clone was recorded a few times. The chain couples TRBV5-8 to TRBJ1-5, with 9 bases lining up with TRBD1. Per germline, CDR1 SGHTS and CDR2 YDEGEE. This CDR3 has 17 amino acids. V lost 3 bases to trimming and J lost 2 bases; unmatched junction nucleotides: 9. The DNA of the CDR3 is TGTGCCAGCAGCTCGGGACAGGGAAATATAGGCAATCAGCCCCAGCATTTT. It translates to CASSSGQGNIGNQPQHF.

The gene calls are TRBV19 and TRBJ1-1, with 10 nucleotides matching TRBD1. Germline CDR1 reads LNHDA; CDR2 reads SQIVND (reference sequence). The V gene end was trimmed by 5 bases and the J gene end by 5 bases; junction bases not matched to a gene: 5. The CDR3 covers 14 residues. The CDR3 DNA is TGTGCCAGTAGTCCCAGGGACAGGGGAACTGAAGCTTTCTTT. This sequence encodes CASSPRDRGTEAFF.

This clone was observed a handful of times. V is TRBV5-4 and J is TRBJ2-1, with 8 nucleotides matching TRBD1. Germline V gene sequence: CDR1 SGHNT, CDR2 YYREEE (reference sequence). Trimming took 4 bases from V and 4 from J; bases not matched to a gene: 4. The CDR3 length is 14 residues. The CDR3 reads CASSRTGNYNEQFF. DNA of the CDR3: TGTGCCAGCAGCCGGACAGGGAATTACAATGAGCAGTTCTTC.

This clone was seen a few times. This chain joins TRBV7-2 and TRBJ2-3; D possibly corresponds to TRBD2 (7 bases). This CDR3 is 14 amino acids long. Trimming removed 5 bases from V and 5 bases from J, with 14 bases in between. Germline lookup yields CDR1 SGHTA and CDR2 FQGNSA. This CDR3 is CASSLGGGGDTQYF. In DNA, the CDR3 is TGTGCCAGCAGCCTCGGGGGCGGGGGAGATACGCAGTATTTT.

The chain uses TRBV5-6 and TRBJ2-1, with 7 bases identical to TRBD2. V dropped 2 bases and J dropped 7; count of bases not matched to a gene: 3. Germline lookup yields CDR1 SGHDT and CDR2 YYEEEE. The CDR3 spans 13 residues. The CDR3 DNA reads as TGTGCCAGCAGCTTTCGGACTAGAAATGAGCAGTTCTTC. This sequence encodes CASSFRTRNEQFF.

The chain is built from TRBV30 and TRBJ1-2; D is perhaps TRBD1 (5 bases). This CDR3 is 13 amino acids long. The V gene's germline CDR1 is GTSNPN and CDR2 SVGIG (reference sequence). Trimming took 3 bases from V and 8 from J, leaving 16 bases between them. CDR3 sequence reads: CAWSGGVFRGYTF. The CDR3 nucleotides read TGTGCCTGGAGCGGAGGGGTTTTTCGGGGCTACACCTTC. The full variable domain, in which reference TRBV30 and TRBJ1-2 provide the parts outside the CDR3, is SQTIHQWPATLVQPVGSPLSLECTVEGTSNPNLYWYRQAAGRGLQLLFYSVGIGQISSEVPQNLSASRPQDRQFILSSKKLLLSDSGFYLCAWSGGVFRGYTFGSGTRLTVV.

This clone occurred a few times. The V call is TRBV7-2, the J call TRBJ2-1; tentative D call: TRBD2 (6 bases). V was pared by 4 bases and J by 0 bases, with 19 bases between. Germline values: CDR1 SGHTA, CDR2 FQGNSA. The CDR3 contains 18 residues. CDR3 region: CASSSLRGAGTSYNEQFF. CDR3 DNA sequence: TGTGCCAGCAGCTCCCTCCGTGGGGCGGGGACCTCCTACAATGAGCAGTTCTTC.

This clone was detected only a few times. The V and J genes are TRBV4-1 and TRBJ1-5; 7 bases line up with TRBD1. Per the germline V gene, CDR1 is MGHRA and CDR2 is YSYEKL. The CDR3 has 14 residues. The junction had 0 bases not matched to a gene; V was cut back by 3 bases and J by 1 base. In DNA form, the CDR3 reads TGCGCCAGCAGCCAGACAGGGAGCAATCAGCCCCAGCATTTT. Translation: CASSQTGSNQPQHF.

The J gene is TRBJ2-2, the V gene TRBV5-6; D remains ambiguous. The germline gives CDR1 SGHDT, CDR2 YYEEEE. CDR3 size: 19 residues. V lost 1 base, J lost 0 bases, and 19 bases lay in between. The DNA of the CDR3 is TGTGCCAGCAGCTTGAGAATAGCACAAGGTTTTGCGAACACCGGGGAGCTGTTTTTT. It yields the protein CASSLRIAQGFANTGELFF.

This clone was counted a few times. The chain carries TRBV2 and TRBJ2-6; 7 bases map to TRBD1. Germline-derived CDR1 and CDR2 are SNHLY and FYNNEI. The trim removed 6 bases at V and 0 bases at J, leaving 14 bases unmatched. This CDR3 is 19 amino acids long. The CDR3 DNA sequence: TGTGCCAGCAGGACAGGGATAGGATTACAGTTCTCTGGGGCCAACGTCCTGACTTTC. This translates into CASRTGIGLQFSGANVLTF.

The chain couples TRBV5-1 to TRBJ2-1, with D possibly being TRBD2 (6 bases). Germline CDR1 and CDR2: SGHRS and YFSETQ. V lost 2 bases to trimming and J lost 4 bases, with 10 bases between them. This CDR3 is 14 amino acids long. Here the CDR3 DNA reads TGCGCCAGCAGCTTAGCGGGCGAATACAATGAGCAGTTCTTC. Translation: CASSLAGEYNEQFF.

CDR3 amino acids: CASSPSSSGPSGYTF. CDR3 sequence (DNA): TGTGCCAGCAGCCCCTCCTCCTCTGGGCCGAGTGGCTACACCTTC. The chain employs TRBV7-2 and TRBJ1-2; D gene uncertain. Trimming removed 5 bases at V and 7 bases at J, with 20 bases between. The germline V gene encodes CDR1 SGHTA and CDR2 FQGNSA. CDR3 length: 15 amino acids.

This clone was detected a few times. CDR3 nucleotide sequence: TGCAGCGCCAGCGAGAATCCCGGGACAATCTCCTACAATGAGCAGTTCTTC. Its translation is CSASENPGTISYNEQFF. V usage is TRBV29-1 and J usage is TRBJ2-1, with D possibly matching TRBD1 (6 bases). Per germline, CDR1 SQVTM and CDR2 ANQGSEA. Trimming took 7 bases from V and 0 from J, leaving 22 bases between them. The CDR3 runs to 17 residues.

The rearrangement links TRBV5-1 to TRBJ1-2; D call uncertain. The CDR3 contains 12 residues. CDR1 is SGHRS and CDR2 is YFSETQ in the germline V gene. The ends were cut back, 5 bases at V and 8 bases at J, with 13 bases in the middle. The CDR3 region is CASSPDLRGYTF. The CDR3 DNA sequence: TGCGCCAGCAGTCCCGATTTGAGAGGCTACACCTTC. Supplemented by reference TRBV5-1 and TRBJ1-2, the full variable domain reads KAGVTQTPRYLIKTRGQQVTLSCSPISGHRSVSWYQQTPGQGLQFLFEYFSETQRNKGNFPGRFSGRQFSNSRSEMNVSTLELGDSALYLCASSPDLRGYTFGSGTRLTVV.

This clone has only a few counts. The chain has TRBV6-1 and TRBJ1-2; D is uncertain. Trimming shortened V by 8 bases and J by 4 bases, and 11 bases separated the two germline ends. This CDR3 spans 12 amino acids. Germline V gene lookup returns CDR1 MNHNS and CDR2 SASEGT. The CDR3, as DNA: TGTGCCAGCGAAGGAGTAATCTATGGCTACACCTTC. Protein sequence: CASEGVIYGYTF.

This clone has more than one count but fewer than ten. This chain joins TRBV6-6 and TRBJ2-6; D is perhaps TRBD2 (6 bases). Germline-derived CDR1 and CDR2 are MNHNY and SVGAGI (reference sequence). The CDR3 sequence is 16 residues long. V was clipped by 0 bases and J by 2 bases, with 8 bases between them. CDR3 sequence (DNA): TGTGCCAGCAGTTACTCGCCGGGGGCTGGGGCCAACGTCCTGACTTTC. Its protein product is CASSYSPGAGANVLTF.

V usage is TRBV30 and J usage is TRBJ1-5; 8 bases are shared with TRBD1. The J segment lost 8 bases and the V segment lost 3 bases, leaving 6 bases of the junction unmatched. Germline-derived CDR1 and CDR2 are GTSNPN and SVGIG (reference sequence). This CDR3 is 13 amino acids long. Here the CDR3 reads CAWSDLTGEPQHF. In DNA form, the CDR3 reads TGTGCCTGGAGCGATCTGACAGGGGAGCCCCAGCATTTT.

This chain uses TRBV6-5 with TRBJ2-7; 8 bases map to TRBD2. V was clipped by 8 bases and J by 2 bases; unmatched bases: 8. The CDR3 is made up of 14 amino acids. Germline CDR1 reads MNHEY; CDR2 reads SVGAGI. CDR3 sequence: CASGFGGGTYEQYF. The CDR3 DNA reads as TGTGCCAGCGGATTCGGGGGGGGGACCTACGAGCAGTACTTC.

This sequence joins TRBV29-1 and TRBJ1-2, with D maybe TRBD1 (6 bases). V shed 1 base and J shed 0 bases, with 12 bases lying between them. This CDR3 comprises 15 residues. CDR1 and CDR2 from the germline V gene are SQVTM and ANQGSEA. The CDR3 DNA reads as TGCAGCGTTGAAGGAGGCACAGGGACTAACTATGGCTACACCTTC. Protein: CSVEGGTGTNYGYTF.

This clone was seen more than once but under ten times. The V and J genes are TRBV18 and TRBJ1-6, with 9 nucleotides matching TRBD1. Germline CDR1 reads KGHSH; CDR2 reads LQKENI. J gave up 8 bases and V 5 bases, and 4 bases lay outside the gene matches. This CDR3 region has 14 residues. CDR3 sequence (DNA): TGTGCCAGCTCATCCACAGGGGGCGATTCACCCCTCCACTTT. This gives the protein CASSSTGGDSPLHF.

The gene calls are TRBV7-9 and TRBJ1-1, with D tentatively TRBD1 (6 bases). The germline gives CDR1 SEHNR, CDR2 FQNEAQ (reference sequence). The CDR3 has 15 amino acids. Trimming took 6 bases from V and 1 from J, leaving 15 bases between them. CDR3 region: CASSTIQGRNTEAFF. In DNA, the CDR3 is TGTGCCAGCAGTACGATACAGGGTAGGAACACTGAAGCTTTCTTT.

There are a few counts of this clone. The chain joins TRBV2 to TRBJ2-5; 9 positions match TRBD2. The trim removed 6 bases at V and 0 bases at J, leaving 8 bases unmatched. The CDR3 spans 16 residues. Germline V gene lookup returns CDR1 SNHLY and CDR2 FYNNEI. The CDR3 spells CASRRTSVRYQETQYF. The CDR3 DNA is TGTGCCAGCAGAAGGACTAGCGTAAGGTACCAAGAGACCCAGTACTTC.